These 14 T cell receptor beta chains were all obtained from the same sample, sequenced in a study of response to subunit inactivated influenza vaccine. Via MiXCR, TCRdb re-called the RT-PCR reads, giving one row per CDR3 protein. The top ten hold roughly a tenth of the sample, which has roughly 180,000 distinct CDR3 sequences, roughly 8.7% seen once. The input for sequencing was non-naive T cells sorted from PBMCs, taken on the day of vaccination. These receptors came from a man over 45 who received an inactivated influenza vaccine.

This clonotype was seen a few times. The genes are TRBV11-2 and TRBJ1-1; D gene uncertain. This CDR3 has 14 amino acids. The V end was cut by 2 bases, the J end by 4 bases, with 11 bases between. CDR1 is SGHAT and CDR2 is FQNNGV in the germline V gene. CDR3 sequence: CASSLNTGATEAFF. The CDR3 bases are TGTGCCAGCAGCTTAAATACTGGTGCCACTGAAGCTTTCTTT. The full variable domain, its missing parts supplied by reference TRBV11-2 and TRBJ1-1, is EAGVAQSPRYKIIEKRQSVAFWCNPISGHATLYWYQQILGQGPKLLIQFQNNGVVDDSQLPKDRFSAERLKGVDSTLKIQPAKLEDSAVYLCASSLNTGATEAFFGQGTRLTVV.

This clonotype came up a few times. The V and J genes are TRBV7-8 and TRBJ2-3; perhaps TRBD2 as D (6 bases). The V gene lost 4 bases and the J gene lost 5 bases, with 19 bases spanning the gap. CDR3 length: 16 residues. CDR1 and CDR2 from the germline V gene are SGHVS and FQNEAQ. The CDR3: CASSSLTGESGDTQYF. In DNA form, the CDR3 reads TGTGCCAGCAGCTCCCTTACGGGAGAGTCGGGAGATACGCAGTATTTT.

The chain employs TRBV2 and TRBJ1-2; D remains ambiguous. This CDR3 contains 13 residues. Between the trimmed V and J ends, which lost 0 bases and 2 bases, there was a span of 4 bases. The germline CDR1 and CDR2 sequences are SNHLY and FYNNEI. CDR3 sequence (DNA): TGTGCCAGCAGTGAAGCCGAGAACTATGGCTACACCTTC. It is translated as CASSEAENYGYTF.

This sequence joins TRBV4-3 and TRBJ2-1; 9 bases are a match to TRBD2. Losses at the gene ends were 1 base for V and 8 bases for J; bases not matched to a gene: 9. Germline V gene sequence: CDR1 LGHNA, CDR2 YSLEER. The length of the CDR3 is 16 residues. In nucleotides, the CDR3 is TGCGCCAGCAGCCAAGGGCTAGCGGGAAGCTCGCATGAGCAGTTCTTC. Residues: CASSQGLAGSSHEQFF.

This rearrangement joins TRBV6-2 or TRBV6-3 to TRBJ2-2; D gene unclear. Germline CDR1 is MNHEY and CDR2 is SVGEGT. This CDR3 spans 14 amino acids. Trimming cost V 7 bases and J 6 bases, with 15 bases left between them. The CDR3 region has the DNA TGTGCCAGCACCAATCCCCCGGTCCCCGGGGAGCTGTTTTTT. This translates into CASTNPPVPGELFF.

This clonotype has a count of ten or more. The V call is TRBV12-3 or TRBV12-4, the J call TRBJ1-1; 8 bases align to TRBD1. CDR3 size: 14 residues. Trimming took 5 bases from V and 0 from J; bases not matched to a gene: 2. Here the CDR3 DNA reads TGTGCCAGCAGTAGGGACAGGTTGAACACTGAAGCTTTCTTT. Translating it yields CASSRDRLNTEAFF.

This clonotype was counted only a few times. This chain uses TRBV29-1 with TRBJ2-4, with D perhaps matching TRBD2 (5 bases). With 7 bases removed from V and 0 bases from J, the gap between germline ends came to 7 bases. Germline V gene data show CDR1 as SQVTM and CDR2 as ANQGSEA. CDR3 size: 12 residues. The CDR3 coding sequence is TGCAGCGGGGGAGTAGCCAAAAACATTCAGTACTTC. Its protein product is CSGGVAKNIQYF.

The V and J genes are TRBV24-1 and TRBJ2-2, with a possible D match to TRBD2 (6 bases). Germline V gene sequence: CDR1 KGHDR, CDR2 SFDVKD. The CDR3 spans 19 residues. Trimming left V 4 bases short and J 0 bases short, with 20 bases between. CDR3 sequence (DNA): TGTGCCACCAGTGACGCAGACAGAGCGGGTGCCTCGAACACCGGGGAGCTGTTTTTT. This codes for CATSDADRAGASNTGELFF.

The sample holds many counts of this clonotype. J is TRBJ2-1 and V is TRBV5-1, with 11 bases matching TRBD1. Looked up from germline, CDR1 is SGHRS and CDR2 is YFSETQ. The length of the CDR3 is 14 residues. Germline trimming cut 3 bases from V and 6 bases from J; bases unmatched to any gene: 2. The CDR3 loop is CASSSGTGGNEQFF. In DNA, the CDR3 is TGCGCCAGCAGCTCTGGGACAGGGGGCAATGAGCAGTTCTTC.

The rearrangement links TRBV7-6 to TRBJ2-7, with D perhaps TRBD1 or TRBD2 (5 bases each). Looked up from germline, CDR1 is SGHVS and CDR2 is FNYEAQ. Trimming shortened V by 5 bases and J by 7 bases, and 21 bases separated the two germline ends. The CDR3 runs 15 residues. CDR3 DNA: TGTGCCAGCAGCCCCGGGTCGGGACGGAGTGTAGAGCAGTACTTC. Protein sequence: CASSPGSGRSVEQYF.

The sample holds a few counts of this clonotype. The CDR3: CASSQEYREVPGANVLTF. The CDR3 bases are TGCGCCAGCAGCCAAGAGTACAGGGAGGTACCTGGGGCCAACGTCCTGACTTTC. The genes are TRBV4-3 and TRBJ2-6; the D call may be TRBD1 or TRBD2 (6 bases each). Germline V gives CDR1 LGHNA, CDR2 YSLEER. V was pared by 0 bases and J by 2 bases, with 14 bases between. The CDR3 has 18 amino acids.

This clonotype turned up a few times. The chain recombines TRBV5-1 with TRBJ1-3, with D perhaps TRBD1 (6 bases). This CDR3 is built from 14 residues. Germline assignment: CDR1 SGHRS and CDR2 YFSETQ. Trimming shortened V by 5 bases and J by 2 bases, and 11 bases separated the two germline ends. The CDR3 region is CASRLTGTGNTIYF. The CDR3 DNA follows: TGCGCCAGCAGATTAACAGGGACTGGAAACACCATATATTTT.

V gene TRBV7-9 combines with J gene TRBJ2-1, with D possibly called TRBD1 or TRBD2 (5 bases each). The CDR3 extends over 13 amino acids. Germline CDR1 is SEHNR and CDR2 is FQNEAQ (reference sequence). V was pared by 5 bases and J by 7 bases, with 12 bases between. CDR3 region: CASSLGTGNEQFF. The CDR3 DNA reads TGTGCCAGCAGCCTAGGGACGGGGAATGAGCAGTTCTTC.

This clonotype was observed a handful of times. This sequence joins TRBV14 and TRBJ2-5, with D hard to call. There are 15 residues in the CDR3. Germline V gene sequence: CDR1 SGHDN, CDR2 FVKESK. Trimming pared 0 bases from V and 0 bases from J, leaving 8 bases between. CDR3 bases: TGTGCCAGCAGCCAAGAAATACGGTACCAAGAGACCCAGTACTTC. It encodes CASSQEIRYQETQYF.